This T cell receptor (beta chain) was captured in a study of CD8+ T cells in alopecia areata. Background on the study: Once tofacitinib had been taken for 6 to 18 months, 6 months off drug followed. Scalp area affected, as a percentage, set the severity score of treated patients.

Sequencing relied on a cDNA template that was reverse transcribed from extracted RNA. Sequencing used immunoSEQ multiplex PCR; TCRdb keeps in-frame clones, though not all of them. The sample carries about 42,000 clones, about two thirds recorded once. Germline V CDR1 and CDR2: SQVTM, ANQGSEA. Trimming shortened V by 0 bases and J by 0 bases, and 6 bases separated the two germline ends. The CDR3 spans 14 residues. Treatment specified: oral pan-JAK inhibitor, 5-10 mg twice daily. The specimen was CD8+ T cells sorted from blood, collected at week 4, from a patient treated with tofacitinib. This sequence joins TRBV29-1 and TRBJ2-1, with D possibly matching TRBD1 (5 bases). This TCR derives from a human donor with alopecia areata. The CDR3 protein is CSVEDQGSYNEQFF. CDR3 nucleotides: TGCAGCGTTGAAGATCAGGGCTCCTACAATGAGCAGTTCTTC.